Each of the 26 T cell receptor beta chains below was sequenced from the same sample in a study of blood T cell repertoires in COVID-19. Assay used: immunoSEQ multiplex PCR; TCRdb lists only in-frame clones, some missing. The data show 300,000 to 400,000 clones, with approximately 87% seen just once and 6% to 7% held by the top ten. The sample taken for sequencing was peripheral blood. The source is a woman aged 45-65 years with COVID-19, enrolled during active disease.

The J gene is TRBJ2-7, the V gene TRBV5-1; TRBD1 aligns across 11 bases. CDR3 length equals 18 residues. The J segment lost 2 bases and the V segment lost 3 bases, leaving 13 bases of the junction unmatched. CDR1 and CDR2 (germline): SGHRS, YFSETQ. The CDR3: CASSSQGAGTGGTYEQYF. CDR3 nucleotides: TGCGCCAGCAGCTCCCAGGGCGCGGGGACAGGGGGAACCTACGAGCAGTACTTC.

The J gene is TRBJ2-1, the V gene TRBV3-1 (or the pseudogene TRBV3-2); D call uncertain. This CDR3 spans 13 amino acids. With 2 bases removed from V and 6 bases from J, the gap between germline ends came to 8 bases. Germline assignment: CDR1 LGHDT and CDR2 YNNKEL (reference sequence). The CDR3 region has the DNA TGTGCCAGCAGCCAATTCAACTCCAATGAGCAGTTCTTC. Residues: CASSQFNSNEQFF.

The chain links TRBV7-9 to TRBJ1-1; D unclear. Per germline, CDR1 SEHNR and CDR2 FQNEAQ (reference sequence). V was cut by 5 bases and J by 0 bases, with 7 bases left in between. The CDR3 totals 13 residues. The CDR3 region is CASSPSVNTEAFF. Here the CDR3 DNA reads TGTGCCAGCAGCCCTTCGGTGAACACTGAAGCTTTCTTT.

CDR3: CASSPTGMGLGYTGELFF. CDR3 in DNA: TGTGCCAGCAGCCCGACAGGGATGGGACTGGGTTACACCGGGGAGCTGTTTTTT. This rearrangement joins TRBV11-3 to TRBJ2-2; a weak D match, TRBD1 (7 bases). This CDR3 is 18 amino acids long. From germline, CDR1 is SGHNT and CDR2 YENEEA. V lost 5 bases, J lost 3 bases, and 22 bases lay in between.

This chain uses TRBV7-2 with TRBJ2-3; 7 bases align to TRBD2. Germline V gene data show CDR1 as SGHTA and CDR2 as FQGNSA. V was clipped by 0 bases and J by 3 bases; unmatched bases: 9. This CDR3 spans 17 amino acids. The CDR3 sequence is CASSLASSGIRTDTQYF. CDR3 DNA: TGTGCCAGCAGCTTAGCCTCAAGCGGGATTCGGACAGATACGCAGTATTTT.

The rearrangement joins TRBV7-8 to TRBJ2-1; 8 nucleotides match TRBD2. Germline CDR1 is SGHVS and CDR2 is FQNEAQ. Unmatched junction bases numbered 8, after V lost 1 base and J lost 3 bases. The CDR3 length is 17 residues. The CDR3 coding sequence is TGTGCCAGCAGCTTAGGGGGCCGGACTAGCATCTACAATGAGCAGTTCTTC. Residues: CASSLGGRTSIYNEQFF.

The chain links TRBV12-3 or TRBV12-4 to TRBJ1-5; D ambiguous. V was cut by 7 bases and J by 6 bases, with 10 bases left in between. There are 12 residues in the CDR3. The CDR3 loop reads CASNKYSQPQHF. CDR3 bases: TGTGCCAGCAATAAGTATAGTCAGCCCCAGCATTTT.

The chain employs TRBV27 and TRBJ2-5; 9 positions agree with TRBD2. Germline assignment: CDR1 MNHEY and CDR2 SMNVEV (reference sequence). J lost 7 bases, V lost 3 bases, and 9 bases had no gene match. This CDR3 is 15 amino acids long. The CDR3, as DNA: TGTGCCAGCAGTTTTGGCGCTAGCGGGATTCCGACCCAGTACTTC. Its translation is CASSFGASGIPTQYF.

The gene calls are TRBV11-3 and TRBJ2-7; 9 bases are shared with TRBD1. CDR1 is SGHNT and CDR2 is YENEEA in the germline V gene. J gave up 2 bases and V 2 bases, and 16 bases lay outside the gene matches. This CDR3 has 19 residues. In DNA form, the CDR3 reads TGTGCCAGCAGCTTAAGGGGACAGGGCCCGCCAAGCGATCCCTACGAGCAGTACTTC. This translates into CASSLRGQGPPSDPYEQYF.

The chain couples TRBV5-8 to TRBJ1-5; 9 bases align to TRBD1. CDR1 SGHTS and CDR2 YDEGEE come from the germline V gene. The ends lost 5 bases at V and 3 bases at J; junction bases unmatched: 6. CDR3 length: 15 amino acids. The CDR3 region is CASSLQGANNQPQHF. CDR3 in DNA: TGTGCCAGCAGTTTACAGGGGGCTAACAATCAGCCCCAGCATTTT.

The chain uses TRBV4-2 and TRBJ1-2; TRBD1 matches at 10 bases. The CDR3 loop spans 15 amino acids. The germline gives CDR1 LGHNA, CDR2 YNFKEQ. Unmatched junction bases numbered 6, after V lost 4 bases and J lost 4 bases. Here the CDR3 DNA reads TGTGCCAGCAGCCTTGGGACAGGGGCGGGCTATGGCTACACCTTC. Its translation: CASSLGTGAGYGYTF.

The chain employs TRBV29-1 and TRBJ2-1, with D perhaps TRBD2 (5 bases). The V and J ends lost 5 bases and 0 bases respectively, with 8 bases between them. Germline V gene sequence: CDR1 SQVTM, CDR2 ANQGSEA. This CDR3 region has 13 residues. CDR3 nucleotides: TGCAGCGTTTCGGGATTCTCCTACAATGAGCAGTTCTTC. This sequence encodes CSVSGFSYNEQFF.

This clone has more than one count but fewer than ten. This chain uses TRBV18 with TRBJ1-3; possible D gene TRBD1, 5 bases. Trimming took 2 bases from V and 0 from J, leaving 11 bases between them. Germline values: CDR1 KGHSH, CDR2 LQKENI. The CDR3 has 16 amino acids. In DNA, the CDR3 is TGTGCCAGCTCACCAATACAGGCCGGCTCTGGAAACACCATATATTTT. Amino acids: CASSPIQAGSGNTIYF.

The chain links TRBV27 to TRBJ2-6, with 9 bases aligning to TRBD1. V gave up 5 bases and J gave up 1 base; unmatched junction bases: 3. The CDR3 loop spans 16 amino acids. The germline V gene has CDR1 MNHEY and CDR2 SMNVEV (reference sequence). CDR3 in amino acids: CASSRDRASGANVLTF. The DNA for the CDR3 is TGTGCCAGCAGTAGGGACAGGGCGTCTGGGGCCAACGTCCTGACTTTC.

The CDR3 here is CASSLRLAETYEQYF. The CDR3 DNA reads as TGTGCCAGCAGCTTACGACTAGCGGAAACCTACGAGCAGTACTTC. The V and J genes are TRBV4-2 and TRBJ2-7; TRBD2 aligns across 9 bases. Trimming took 5 bases from V and 2 from J; bases not matched to a gene: 7. The CDR3 totals 15 residues. Per germline, CDR1 LGHNA and CDR2 YNFKEQ.

The rearrangement links TRBV29-1 to TRBJ1-4; TRBD1 is a possible D gene (5 bases). The germline gives CDR1 SQVTM, CDR2 ANQGSEA. The V and J ends lost 3 bases and 7 bases respectively, with 21 bases between them. The CDR3 sequence is 16 residues long. This CDR3 is CSVDRVEGHPGEKLFF. The CDR3 DNA sequence: TGCAGCGTTGATAGGGTCGAAGGACATCCGGGTGAAAAACTGTTTTTT.

The CDR3 spells CASSQATGTSVYEQYF. The DNA of the CDR3 is TGTGCCAGCAGCCAGGCGACCGGGACTAGCGTCTACGAGCAGTACTTC. The chain couples TRBV3-1 (or the pseudogene TRBV3-2) to TRBJ2-7, with 10 bases lining up with TRBD2. J lost 3 bases, V lost 3 bases, and 8 bases had no gene match. CDR1 is LGHDT, CDR2 YNNKEL, per germline (reference sequence). This CDR3 contains 16 residues.

The chain joins TRBV7-9 to TRBJ1-6; 7 bases match TRBD1. Germline trimming cut 1 base from V and 9 bases from J; bases unmatched to any gene: 3. From germline, CDR1 is SEHNR and CDR2 FQNEAQ (reference sequence). CDR3 length: 14 amino acids. CDR3 coding DNA: TGTGCCAGCAGCTTAGGAACAGGGGTTTCACCCCTCCACTTT. It is translated as CASSLGTGVSPLHF.

This rearrangement joins TRBV12-1 to TRBJ1-2; the table's D call of TRBD1 was not tested on the DNA. TRBV12-1 is a recognized pseudogene. This CDR3 comprises 15 residues. Here the CDR3 reads CASSLTGTGTKGYTF. CDR3 nucleotides: TGTGCCAGCAGCTTAACCGGGACAGGGACTAAGGGCTACACCTTC.

The chain couples TRBV29-1 to TRBJ2-3, with D perhaps matching TRBD1 (5 bases). Trimming left V 6 bases short and J 2 bases short, with 15 bases between. The V gene's germline CDR1 is SQVTM and CDR2 ANQGSEA. CDR3 length: 14 residues. The CDR3 is CSVKGAGFTDTQYF. The CDR3, as DNA: TGCAGCGTCAAAGGGGCAGGGTTCACAGATACGCAGTATTTT.

The rearrangement links TRBV27 to TRBJ1-5; D perhaps matches TRBD1 (5 bases). The CDR3 runs to 15 residues. CDR1 is MNHEY and CDR2 is SMNVEV in the germline V gene (reference sequence). V was trimmed by 2 bases and J by 4 bases, leaving 12 bases between them. CDR3: CASSLGGGRNQPQHF. The CDR3 nucleotides read TGTGCCAGCAGTTTAGGCGGGGGTCGTAATCAGCCCCAGCATTTT.

This clone appeared once. The rearrangement links TRBV20-1 to TRBJ2-1; D is uncertain. Germline V gives CDR1 DFQATT, CDR2 SNEGSKA (reference sequence). V lost 6 bases and J 7 bases, leaving 7 bases between the germline ends. This CDR3 spans 10 amino acids. DNA for the CDR3: TGCAGTGCATCGCGGAATGAGCAGTTCTTC. This gives the protein CSASRNEQFF.

The chain links TRBV19 to TRBJ2-5; D might be TRBD2 (5 bases). From germline, CDR1 is LNHDA and CDR2 SQIVND (reference sequence). The CDR3 length is 14 residues. With 5 bases removed from V and 2 bases from J, the gap between germline ends came to 12 bases. The CDR3: CASSPGGQQETQYF. The CDR3 nucleotides read TGTGCCAGTAGTCCCGGCGGGCAACAAGAGACCCAGTACTTC.

The V call is TRBV25-1, the J call TRBJ1-4; D remains unclear. The ends were cut back, 1 base at V and 8 bases at J, with 14 bases in the middle. From germline, CDR1 is MGHDK and CDR2 SYGVNS. CDR3 length: 15 amino acids. The CDR3 DNA reads as TGTGCCAGCAGTGAATCTCCAAGGCCGGGGGAAAAACTGTTTTTT. This codes for CASSESPRPGEKLFF.

This clone turned up a few times. This chain uses TRBV19 with TRBJ1-1, with D hard to call. The CDR3 is 12 amino acids. CDR1 is LNHDA and CDR2 is SQIVND in the germline V gene (reference sequence). The germline V and J ends were trimmed by 5 bases and 4 bases, with 8 bases remaining between them. CDR3 sequence: CASSYSVTEAFF. CDR3 nucleotides: TGTGCCAGTAGTTATAGCGTCACTGAAGCTTTCTTT.

V and J are TRBV18 and TRBJ2-1, with 13 bases aligning to TRBD2. J was trimmed by 7 bases and V by 6 bases; bases with no gene match: 12. The CDR3 loop spans 17 amino acids. Germline CDR1 and CDR2: KGHSH and LQKENI. The CDR3 protein is CASSHNQGLAGANEQFF. In nucleotides, the CDR3 is TGTGCCAGCTCGCACAACCAAGGACTAGCGGGAGCGAATGAGCAGTTCTTC.